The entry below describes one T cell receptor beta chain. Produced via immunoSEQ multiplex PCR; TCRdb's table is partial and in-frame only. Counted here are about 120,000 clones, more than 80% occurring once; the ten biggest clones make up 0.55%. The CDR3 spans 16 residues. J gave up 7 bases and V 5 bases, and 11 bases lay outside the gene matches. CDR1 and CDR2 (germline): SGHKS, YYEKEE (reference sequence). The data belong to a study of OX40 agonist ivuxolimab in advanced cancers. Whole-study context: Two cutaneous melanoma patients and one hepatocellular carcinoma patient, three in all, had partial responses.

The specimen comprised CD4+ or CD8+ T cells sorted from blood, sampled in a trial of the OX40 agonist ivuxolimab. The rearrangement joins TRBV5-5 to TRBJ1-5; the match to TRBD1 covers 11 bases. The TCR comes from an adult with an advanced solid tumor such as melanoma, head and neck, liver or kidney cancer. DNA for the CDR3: TGTGCCAGCAGGCCAACTGGGACAGGGGGGTTCCAGCCCCAGCATTTT. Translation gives CASRPTGTGGFQPQHF.